A single sample is the source of the 21 T cell receptor beta chains below, sequenced in a study of spatial heterogeneity in lung cancer. Time point in this sample: blood at routine non-recurrence follow-up after resection. TCRdb reprocessed the 5' RACE reads via MiXCR and lists one record per CDR3 protein. The data hold under 25,000 distinct CDR3 sequences, with approximately 9.1% observed a single time. The sequencing used PBMCs, collected at follow-up. The receptors come from a female donor with early-stage non-small cell lung cancer.

This clonotype has ten or more counts. The chain combines TRBV30 with TRBJ1-1; D not resolved. Germline V gene lookup returns CDR1 GTSNPN and CDR2 SVGIG (reference sequence). The length of the CDR3 is 14 residues. V shed 4 bases and J shed 9 bases, with 21 bases lying between them. The CDR3 protein is CAWKSFSTGLQAFF. The CDR3 DNA reads as TGTGCCTGGAAGTCGTTCAGTACCGGGCTCCAAGCTTTCTTT.

At least ten counts were recorded for this clonotype. This chain joins TRBV20-1 and TRBJ1-1, with TRBD1 as a possible D gene (5 bases). Between the trimmed V and J ends, which lost 6 bases and 5 bases, there was a span of 16 bases. There are 13 residues in the CDR3. Germline assignment: CDR1 DFQATT and CDR2 SNEGSKA (reference sequence). For the CDR3, the DNA is TGCAGTGCGGGGGTTCGGCGAGAGACTGAAGCTTTCTTT. Translated, it gives CSAGVRRETEAFF.

CDR3 DNA: TGTGCCAGCTCAGCCACCCAGGGGGTTGAGCAGTACTTC. Protein: CASSATQGVEQYF. The chain recombines TRBV18 with TRBJ2-7; 7 nucleotides match TRBD1. The CDR3 spans 13 residues. With V trimmed by 5 bases and J by 7 bases, 8 bases remained unmatched. CDR1 and CDR2 from the germline V gene are KGHSH and LQKENI.

This clonotype was counted at least ten times. The chain couples TRBV7-9 to TRBJ2-7; tentatively, D is TRBD2 (5 bases). Germline V gene data show CDR1 as SEHNR and CDR2 as FQNEAQ (reference sequence). Trimming took 5 bases from V and 7 from J, leaving 18 bases between them. The CDR3 sequence is 14 residues long. The CDR3 nucleotides read TGTGCCAGCAGCCCGAGGGCGGCATCCTGGGAGCAGTACTTC. This codes for CASSPRAASWEQYF.

This clonotype came up many times. The V call is TRBV5-4, the J call TRBJ2-4, with 7 nucleotides matching TRBD1. Germline-derived CDR1 and CDR2 are SGHNT and YYREEE (reference sequence). The CDR3 has 14 residues. Trimming took 2 bases from V and 6 from J; bases not matched to a gene: 5. Written as DNA, the CDR3 is TGTGCCAGCAGCTTAGGGGGCCAACTAAACATTCAGTACTTC. It specifies CASSLGGQLNIQYF.

At least ten counts were recorded for this clonotype. V and J are TRBV29-1 and TRBJ2-7; D unclear. The CDR3 has 13 amino acids. Per germline, CDR1 SQVTM and CDR2 ANQGSEA. The V end lost 3 bases, the J end lost 3 bases, and 12 bases lay between the germline ends. CDR3 nucleotides: TGCAGCGTTGAGGGTGGGGAATTCTACGAGCAGTACTTC. Residues: CSVEGGEFYEQYF.

This clonotype has ten or more counts. The gene calls are TRBV2 and TRBJ2-2, with TRBD2 matching 8 bases. CDR1 is SNHLY and CDR2 is FYNNEI in the germline V gene. The CDR3 sequence is 15 residues long. V shed 7 bases and J 7 bases; nucleotides not matched to a gene: 11. The CDR3 DNA follows: TGTGCCAGCAAAAATAGCGGGATTTATGGCGGGGAGCTGTTTTTT. This encodes CASKNSGIYGGELFF.

This clonotype was observed many times. This chain uses TRBV30 with TRBJ1-2, with D unresolved. The length of the CDR3 is 14 residues. Trimming took 7 bases from V and 4 from J, leaving 19 bases between them. Looked up from germline, CDR1 is GTSNPN and CDR2 is SVGIG (reference sequence). CDR3 protein: CALAPPRRVYGYTF. DNA for the CDR3: TGTGCCTTGGCTCCCCCACGGCGGGTCTATGGCTACACCTTC.

V gene TRBV28 combines with J gene TRBJ1-6, with D perhaps matching TRBD1 (5 bases). V was shortened by 4 bases and J by 6 bases, with 7 bases between the two germline ends. Germline CDR1 and CDR2: MDHEN and SYDVKM. CDR3 size: 13 residues. CDR3 sequence reads: CASSSQGNSPLHF. The CDR3 DNA sequence: TGTGCCAGCAGTTCCCAGGGTAATTCACCCCTCCACTTT.

This clonotype has at least ten counts. The V and J genes are TRBV19 and TRBJ2-7; 9 bases fit TRBD1. Germline CDR1 LNHDA, CDR2 SQIVND (reference sequence). This CDR3 spans 15 amino acids. V dropped 5 bases and J dropped 2; count of bases not matched to a gene: 7. CDR3 protein: CASSVSGTGTYEQYF. CDR3 coding DNA: TGTGCCAGTAGTGTCTCCGGGACAGGGACCTACGAGCAGTACTTC.

This clonotype was seen at least ten times. The chain couples TRBV7-9 to TRBJ2-2, with a possible D match to TRBD1 (7 bases). The germline V gene has CDR1 SEHNR and CDR2 FQNEAQ (reference sequence). The V gene lost 4 bases and the J gene lost 4 bases, with 22 bases spanning the gap. The CDR3 runs to 18 residues. The CDR3 bases are TGTGCCAGCAGCTCCCGCAGGGGGGCCAACCTTGGCACCGGGGAGCTGTTTTTT. Protein: CASSSRRGANLGTGELFF.

This clonotype showed up many times. The rearrangement links TRBV11-2 to TRBJ2-2, with unresolved D. The CDR3 sequence is 17 residues long. The V gene's germline CDR1 is SGHAT and CDR2 FQNNGV. Trimming left V 1 base short and J 5 bases short, with 17 bases between. The CDR3 loop is CASSLAVTVVRTGELFF. DNA for the CDR3: TGTGCCAGCAGCTTAGCCGTTACGGTGGTAAGGACCGGGGAGCTGTTTTTT.

This clonotype was seen repeatedly, ten times or more. This chain connects TRBV7-2 to TRBJ2-2; D remains ambiguous. The germline V gene has CDR1 SGHTA and CDR2 FQGNSA. This CDR3 has 16 residues. V dropped 5 bases and J dropped 5 bases, with 18 bases sitting between them. Written as DNA, the CDR3 is TGTGCCAGCAGCCCCGCCTTAAGCGTTGGAACCGGGGAGCTGTTTTTT. The encoded protein is CASSPALSVGTGELFF.

This clonotype was observed many times. The chain employs TRBV7-3 and TRBJ2-7, with no clear D. V was pared by 1 base and J by 6 bases, with 10 bases between. Germline V gives CDR1 SGHTA, CDR2 FQGTGA. This CDR3 has 13 amino acids. The CDR3 protein is CASSLSGTGEQYF. The CDR3 DNA is TGTGCCAGCAGCTTAAGTGGAACGGGCGAGCAGTACTTC.

At least ten counts were recorded for this clonotype. The CDR3, as DNA: TGTGCCAGCAGTCTCAACGCAGGGATCCGTTTTGACGAGCAGTACTTC. Its protein product is CASSLNAGIRFDEQYF. The chain joins TRBV27 to TRBJ2-7; tentative D call: TRBD1 (5 bases). CDR1 is MNHEY and CDR2 is SMNVEV in the germline V gene (reference sequence). Trimming shortened V by 5 bases and J by 5 bases, and 22 bases separated the two germline ends. The CDR3 runs to 16 residues.

This clonotype was counted only a few times. This chain connects TRBV7-9 to TRBJ2-5; D might be TRBD1 (5 bases). CDR3 length: 16 amino acids. V was shortened by 2 bases and J by 4 bases, with 17 bases between the two germline ends. The germline V gene encodes CDR1 SEHNR and CDR2 FQNEAQ (reference sequence). DNA of the CDR3: TGTGCCAGCAGCTTAAACTGGGGCAGGGTGGTAGAGACCCAGTACTTC. This gives the protein CASSLNWGRVVETQYF.

The table lists this clonotype with many counts. This chain links TRBV19 with TRBJ2-1; 10 nucleotides line up with TRBD2. In germline, CDR1 is LNHDA, CDR2 SQIVND (reference sequence). This CDR3 comprises 18 residues. The ends lost 5 bases at V and 3 bases at J; junction bases unmatched: 13. The CDR3 sequence: CASSPWVLAGAYYNEQFF. CDR3 bases: TGTGCCAGTAGTCCTTGGGTCCTAGCGGGAGCTTACTACAATGAGCAGTTCTTC. Combining the CDR3 with reference TRBV19 and TRBJ2-1 gives the whole variable domain DGGITQSPKYLFRKEGQNVTLSCEQNLNHDAMYWYRQDPGQGLRLIYYSQIVNDFQKGDIAEGYSVSREKKESFPLTVTSAQKNPTAFYLCASSPWVLAGAYYNEQFFGPGTRLTVL.

This clonotype was detected a few times. The chain uses TRBV25-1 and TRBJ2-7; possible D gene TRBD1, 5 bases. This CDR3 region has 16 residues. Looked up from germline, CDR1 is MGHDK and CDR2 is SYGVNS. Trimming left V 4 bases short and J 2 bases short, with 18 bases between. CDR3 region: CASSVRASFNPYEQYF. As DNA, the CDR3 is TGTGCCAGCAGTGTCAGGGCCTCCTTTAATCCCTACGAGCAGTACTTC.

The rearrangement links TRBV5-1 to TRBJ2-1; TRBD1 might be the D (7 bases). Germline V gene data show CDR1 as SGHRS and CDR2 as YFSETQ. The CDR3 has 16 residues. Trimming shortened V by 0 bases and J by 4 bases, and 14 bases separated the two germline ends. The chain's CDR3 is CASSLDAGQLYNEQFF. CDR3 sequence (DNA): TGCGCCAGCAGCTTGGACGCGGGACAGTTATACAATGAGCAGTTCTTC.

This clonotype was counted at least ten times. This chain links TRBV28 with TRBJ2-7, with TRBD2 matching over 11 bases. The germline V gene encodes CDR1 MDHEN and CDR2 SYDVKM. The CDR3 length is 15 residues. J gave up 1 base and V 10 bases, and 9 bases lay outside the gene matches. CDR3 amino acids: CAISSLAGGSYEQYF. CDR3 DNA: TGTGCCATCTCTTCCCTAGCGGGAGGTTCCTACGAGCAGTACTTC.

This clonotype was observed many times. The CDR3 loop is CASSSRALGTDTQYF. For the CDR3, the DNA is TGTGCCAGCAGCTCCCGGGCCCTGGGCACAGATACGCAGTATTTT. V and J are TRBV12-3 or TRBV12-4 and TRBJ2-3; D gene uncertain. Trimming took off 6 bases at V and 1 base at J, with 14 bases between the two ends. CDR3 length: 15 amino acids.